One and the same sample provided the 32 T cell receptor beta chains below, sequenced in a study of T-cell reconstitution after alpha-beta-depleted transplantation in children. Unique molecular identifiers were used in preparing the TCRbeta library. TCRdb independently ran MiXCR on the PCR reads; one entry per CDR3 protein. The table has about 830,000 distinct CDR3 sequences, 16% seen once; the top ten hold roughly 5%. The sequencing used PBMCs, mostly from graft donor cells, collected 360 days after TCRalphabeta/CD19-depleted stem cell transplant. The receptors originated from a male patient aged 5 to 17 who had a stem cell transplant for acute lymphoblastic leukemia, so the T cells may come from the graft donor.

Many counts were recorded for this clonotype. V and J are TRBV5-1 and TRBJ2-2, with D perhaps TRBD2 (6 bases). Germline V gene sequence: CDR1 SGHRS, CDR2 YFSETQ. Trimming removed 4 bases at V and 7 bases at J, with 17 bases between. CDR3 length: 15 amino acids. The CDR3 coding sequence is TGCGCCAGCAGCCTACTCCCACTAGCAGTCGGGGAGCTGTTTTTT. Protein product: CASSLLPLAVGELFF. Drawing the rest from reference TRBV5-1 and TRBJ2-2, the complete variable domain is KAGVTQTPRYLIKTRGQQVTLSCSPISGHRSVSWYQQTPGQGLQFLFEYFSETQRNKGNFPGRFSGRQFSNSRSEMNVSTLELGDSALYLCASSLLPLAVGELFFGEGSRLTVL.

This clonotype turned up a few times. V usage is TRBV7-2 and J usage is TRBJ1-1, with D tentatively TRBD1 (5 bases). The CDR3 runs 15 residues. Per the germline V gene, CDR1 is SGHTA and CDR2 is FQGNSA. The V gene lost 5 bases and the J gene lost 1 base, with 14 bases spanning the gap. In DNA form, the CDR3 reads TGTGCCAGCAGCCCCAGACGTCAGGGGAACACTGAAGCTTTCTTT. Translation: CASSPRRQGNTEAFF.

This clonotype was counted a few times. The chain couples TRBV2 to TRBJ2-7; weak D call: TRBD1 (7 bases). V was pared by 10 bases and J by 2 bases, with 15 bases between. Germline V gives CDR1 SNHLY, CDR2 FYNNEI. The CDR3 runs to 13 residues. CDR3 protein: CAIEQGEAYEQYF. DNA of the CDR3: TGTGCCATCGAGCAGGGGGAGGCCTACGAGCAGTACTTC.

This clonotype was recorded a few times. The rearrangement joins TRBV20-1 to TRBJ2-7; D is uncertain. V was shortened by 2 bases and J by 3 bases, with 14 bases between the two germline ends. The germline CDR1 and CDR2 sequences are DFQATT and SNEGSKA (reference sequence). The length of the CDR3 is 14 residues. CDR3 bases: TGCAGTGCTAGACAGTTTCTGGTAGACTACGAGCAGTACTTC. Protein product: CSARQFLVDYEQYF.

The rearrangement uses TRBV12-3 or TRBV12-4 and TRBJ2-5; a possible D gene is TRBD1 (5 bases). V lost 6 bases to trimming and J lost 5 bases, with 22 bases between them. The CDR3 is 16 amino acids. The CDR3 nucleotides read TGTGCCAGCAGCGCCGAACAGGAGCACCCAAGCGAGACCCAGTACTTC. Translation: CASSAEQEHPSETQYF.

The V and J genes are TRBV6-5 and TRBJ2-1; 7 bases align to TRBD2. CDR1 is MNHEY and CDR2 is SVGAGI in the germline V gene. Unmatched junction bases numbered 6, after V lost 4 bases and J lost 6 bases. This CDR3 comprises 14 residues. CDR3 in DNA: TGTGCCAGCAGTTCTGCGCTAGCGGCCAATGAGCAGTTCTTC. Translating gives CASSSALAANEQFF.

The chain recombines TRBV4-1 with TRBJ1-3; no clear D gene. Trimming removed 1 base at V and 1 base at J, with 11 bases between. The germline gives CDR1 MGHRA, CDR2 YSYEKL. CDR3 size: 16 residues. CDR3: CASSQVFGRSGNTIYF. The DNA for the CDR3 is TGCGCCAGCAGCCAAGTTTTTGGGAGGTCTGGAAACACCATATATTTT.

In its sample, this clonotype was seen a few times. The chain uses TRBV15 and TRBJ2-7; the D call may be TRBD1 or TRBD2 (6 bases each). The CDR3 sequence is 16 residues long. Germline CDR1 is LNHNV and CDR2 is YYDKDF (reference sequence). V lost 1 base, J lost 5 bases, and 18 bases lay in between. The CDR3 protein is CATSRGGGGSGHEQYF. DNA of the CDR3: TGTGCCACCAGCAGAGGAGGGGGAGGTTCAGGCCACGAGCAGTACTTC.

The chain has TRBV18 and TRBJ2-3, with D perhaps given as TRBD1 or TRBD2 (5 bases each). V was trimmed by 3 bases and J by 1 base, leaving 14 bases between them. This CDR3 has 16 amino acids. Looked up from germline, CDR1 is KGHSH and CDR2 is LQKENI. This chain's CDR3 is CASSPREFLGTDTQYF. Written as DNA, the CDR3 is TGTGCCAGCTCACCCAGGGAGTTCCTAGGCACAGATACGCAGTATTTT.

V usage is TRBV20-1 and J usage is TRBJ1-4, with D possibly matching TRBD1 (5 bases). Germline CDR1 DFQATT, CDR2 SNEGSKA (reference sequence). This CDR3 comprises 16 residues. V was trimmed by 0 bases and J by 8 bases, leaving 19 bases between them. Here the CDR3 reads CSAREGGGGLAEKLFF. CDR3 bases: TGCAGTGCTAGAGAGGGGGGTGGAGGGCTTGCGGAAAAACTGTTTTTT.

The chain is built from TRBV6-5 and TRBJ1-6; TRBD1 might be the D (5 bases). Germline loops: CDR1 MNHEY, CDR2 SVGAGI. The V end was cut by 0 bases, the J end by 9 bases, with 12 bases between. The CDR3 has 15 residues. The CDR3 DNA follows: TGTGCCAGCAGTTACTCGAGCGGGGGTGGTTCACCCCTCCACTTT. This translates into CASSYSSGGGSPLHF.

The CDR3 nucleotides read TGTGCCAGCAGCCGAGACAGGGCGTCCGGCTACACCTTC. Its protein is CASSRDRASGYTF. This chain joins TRBV12-3 or TRBV12-4 and TRBJ1-2; 7 nucleotides match TRBD1. The ends lost 6 bases at V and 8 bases at J; junction bases unmatched: 9. The CDR3 contains 13 residues.

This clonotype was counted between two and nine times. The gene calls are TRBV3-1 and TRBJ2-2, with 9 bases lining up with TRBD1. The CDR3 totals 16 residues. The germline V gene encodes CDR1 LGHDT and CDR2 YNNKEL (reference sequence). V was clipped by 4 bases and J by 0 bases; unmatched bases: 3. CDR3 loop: CASSLRTGANTGELFF. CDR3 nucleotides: TGTGCCAGCAGCCTTCGGACAGGGGCGAACACCGGGGAGCTGTTTTTT.

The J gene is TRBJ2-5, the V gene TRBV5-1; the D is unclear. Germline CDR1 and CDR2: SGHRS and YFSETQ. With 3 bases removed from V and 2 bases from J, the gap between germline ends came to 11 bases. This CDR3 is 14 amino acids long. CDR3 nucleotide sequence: TGCGCCAGCAGCTCAGGACGTATACAAGAGACCCAGTACTTC. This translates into CASSSGRIQETQYF.

In nucleotides, the CDR3 is TGCGCCAGCACCAGACAGGTCCTCGGAGGGGGAGGAAACACCATATATTTT. The encoded protein is CASTRQVLGGGGNTIYF. V gene TRBV10-2 combines with J gene TRBJ1-3; tentative D call: TRBD1 (6 bases). Looked up from germline, CDR1 is WSHSY and CDR2 is SAAADI. The CDR3 sequence is 17 residues long. The ends were cut back, 7 bases at V and 4 bases at J, with 23 bases in the middle.

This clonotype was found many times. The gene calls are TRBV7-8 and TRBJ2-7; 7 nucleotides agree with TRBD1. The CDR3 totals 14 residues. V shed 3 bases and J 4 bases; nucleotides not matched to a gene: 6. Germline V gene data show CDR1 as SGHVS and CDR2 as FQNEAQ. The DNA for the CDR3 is TGTGCCAGCAGCTTTACGACAGGGCGGTACGAGCAGTACTTC. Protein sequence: CASSFTTGRYEQYF.

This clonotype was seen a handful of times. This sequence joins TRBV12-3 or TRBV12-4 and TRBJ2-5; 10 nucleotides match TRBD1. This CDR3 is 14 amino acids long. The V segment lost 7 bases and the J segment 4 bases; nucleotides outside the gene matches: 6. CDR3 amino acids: CASNRQGAGETQYF. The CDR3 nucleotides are TGTGCCAGCAACAGACAGGGGGCGGGAGAGACCCAGTACTTC.

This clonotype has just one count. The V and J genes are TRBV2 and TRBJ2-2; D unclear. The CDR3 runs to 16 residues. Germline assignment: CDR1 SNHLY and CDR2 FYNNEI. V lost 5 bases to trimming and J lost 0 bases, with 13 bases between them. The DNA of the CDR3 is TGTGCCAGCAGTTCTGAGGCTGCCGCGAACACCGGGGAGCTGTTTTTT. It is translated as CASSSEAAANTGELFF.

Here the CDR3 DNA reads TGCGCCAGCACCTCCAGCAGGGCCCACGAGCAGTACTTC. Translation gives CASTSSRAHEQYF. V gene TRBV10-2 combines with J gene TRBJ2-7, with D possibly matching TRBD1 (5 bases). Germline V gene sequence: CDR1 WSHSY, CDR2 SAAADI. Trimming shortened V by 7 bases and J by 5 bases, and 15 bases separated the two germline ends. The CDR3 length is 13 residues.

The CDR3 DNA is TGTGCCACCAGTGATCAGGGGAACCACGAGCAGTACTTC. This codes for CATSDQGNHEQYF. This sequence joins TRBV24-1 and TRBJ2-7, with a weak D call TRBD1 (6 bases). Germline lookup yields CDR1 KGHDR and CDR2 SFDVKD. The CDR3 covers 13 residues. Between the trimmed V and J ends, which lost 3 bases and 5 bases, there was a span of 10 bases.

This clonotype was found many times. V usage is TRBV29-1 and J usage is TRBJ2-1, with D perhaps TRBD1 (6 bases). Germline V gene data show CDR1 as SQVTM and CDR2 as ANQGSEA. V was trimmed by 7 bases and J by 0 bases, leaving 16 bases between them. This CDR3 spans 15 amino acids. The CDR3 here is CSAQGPGVSYNEQFF. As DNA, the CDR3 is TGCAGCGCTCAGGGGCCTGGAGTCTCCTACAATGAGCAGTTCTTC.

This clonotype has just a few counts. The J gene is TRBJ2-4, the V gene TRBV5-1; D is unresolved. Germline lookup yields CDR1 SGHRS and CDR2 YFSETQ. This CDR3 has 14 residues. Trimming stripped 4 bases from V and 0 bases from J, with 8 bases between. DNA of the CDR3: TGCGCCAGCAGCGTCTCAGTAGCCAAAAACATTCAGTACTTC. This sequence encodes CASSVSVAKNIQYF.

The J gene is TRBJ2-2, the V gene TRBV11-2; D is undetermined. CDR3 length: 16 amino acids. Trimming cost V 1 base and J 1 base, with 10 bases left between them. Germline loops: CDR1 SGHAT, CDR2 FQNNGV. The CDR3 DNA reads TGTGCCAGCAGCTTAGTTCTTGGTGGGAACACCGGGGAGCTGTTTTTT. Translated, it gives CASSLVLGGNTGELFF.

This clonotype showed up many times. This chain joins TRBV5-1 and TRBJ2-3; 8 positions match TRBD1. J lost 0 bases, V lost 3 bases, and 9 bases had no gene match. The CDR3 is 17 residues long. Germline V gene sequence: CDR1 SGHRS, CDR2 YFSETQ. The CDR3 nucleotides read TGCGCCAGCAGCTCAAGAACGACAGGGGCTAGCACAGATACGCAGTATTTT. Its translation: CASSSRTTGASTDTQYF.

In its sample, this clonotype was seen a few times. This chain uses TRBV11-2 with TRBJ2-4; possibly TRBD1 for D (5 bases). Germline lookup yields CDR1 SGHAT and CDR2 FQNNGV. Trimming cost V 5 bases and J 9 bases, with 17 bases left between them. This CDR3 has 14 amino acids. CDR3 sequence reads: CASSPLAGASIQYF. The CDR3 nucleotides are TGTGCCAGCAGCCCCTTAGCTGGGGCCAGCATTCAGTACTTC.

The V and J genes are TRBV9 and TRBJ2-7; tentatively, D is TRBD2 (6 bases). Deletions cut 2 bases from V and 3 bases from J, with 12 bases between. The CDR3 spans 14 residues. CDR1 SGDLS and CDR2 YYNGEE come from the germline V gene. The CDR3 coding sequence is TGTGCCAGCAGCGTGGGTAGCGGCGACTACGAGCAGTACTTC. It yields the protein CASSVGSGDYEQYF.

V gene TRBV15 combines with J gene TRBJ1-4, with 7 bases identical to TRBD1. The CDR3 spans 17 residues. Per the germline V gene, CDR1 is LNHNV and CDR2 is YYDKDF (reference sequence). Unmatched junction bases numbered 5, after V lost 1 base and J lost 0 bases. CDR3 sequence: CATSRATGAATNEKLFF. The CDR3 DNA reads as TGTGCCACCAGCAGAGCTACAGGGGCTGCAACTAATGAAAAACTGTTTTTT.

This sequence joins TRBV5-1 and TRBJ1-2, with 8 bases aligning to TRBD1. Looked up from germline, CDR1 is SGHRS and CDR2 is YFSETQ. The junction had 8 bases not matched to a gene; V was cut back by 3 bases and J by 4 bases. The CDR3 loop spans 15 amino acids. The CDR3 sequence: CASSSGQGLTYGYTF. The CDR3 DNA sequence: TGCGCCAGCAGCTCAGGACAGGGCCTGACCTATGGCTACACCTTC.

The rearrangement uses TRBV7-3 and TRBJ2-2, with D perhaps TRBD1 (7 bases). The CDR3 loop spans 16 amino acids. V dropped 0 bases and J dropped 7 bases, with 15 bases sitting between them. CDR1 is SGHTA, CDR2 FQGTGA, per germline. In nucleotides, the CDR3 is TGTGCCAGCAGCTTAACGCCGCCAGGGGGAGGCGGGGAGCTGTTTTTT. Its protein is CASSLTPPGGGGELFF.

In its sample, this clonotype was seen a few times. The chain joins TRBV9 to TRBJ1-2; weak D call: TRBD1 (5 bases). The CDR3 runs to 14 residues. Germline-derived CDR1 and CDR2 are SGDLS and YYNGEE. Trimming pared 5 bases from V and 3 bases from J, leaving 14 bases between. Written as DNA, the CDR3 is TGTGCCAGCAGGAGGGGAGGGCTCCACTATGGCTACACCTTC. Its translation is CASRRGGLHYGYTF.

In nucleotides, the CDR3 is TGTGCCAGCAGCCCCCGAGGGCCTAGCGGGAGGGCCCGGGAGACCCAGTACTTC. It encodes CASSPRGPSGRARETQYF. This chain uses TRBV14 with TRBJ2-5; TRBD2 aligns across 12 bases. Germline CDR1 SGHDN, CDR2 FVKESK. CDR3 length: 18 residues. J lost 5 bases, V lost 4 bases, and 14 bases had no gene match.

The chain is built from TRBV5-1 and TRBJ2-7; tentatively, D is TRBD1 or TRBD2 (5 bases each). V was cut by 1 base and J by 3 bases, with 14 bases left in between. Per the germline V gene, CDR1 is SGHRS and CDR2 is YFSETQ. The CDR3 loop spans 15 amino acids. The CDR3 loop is CASSLFKGRIYEQYF. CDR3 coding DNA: TGCGCCAGCAGCTTGTTTAAGGGACGTATCTACGAGCAGTACTTC.